The rows below give T cell receptor beta chains drawn from one sample of a study of cytomegalovirus exposure and HLA in healthy donors. Sequencing used immunoSEQ multiplex PCR; TCRdb keeps in-frame clones, though not all of them. Here the sample spans about 130,000 clones, 8% to 11% being singletons. The source material was PBMCs. These receptors were obtained from a woman aged 18-35 years in good health and CMV-seropositive. Each CDR3 is given with its conserved first and last residue. A D gene is named only where the DNA matches it firmly. Clone size is stated in some rows and not others, as once, few, many or a class when expanded.

D: TRBD1; V: TRBV5-1; J: TRBJ2-6; size: .; CDR3: CASSPQGGPSGANVLTF; DNA: TGCGCCAGCAGCCCACAGGGGGGTCCCTCTGGGGCCAACGTCCTGACTTTC
D: TRBD1; V: TRBV29-1; J: TRBJ1-1; size: .; CDR3: CSAETGGAGTEAFF; DNA: TGCAGCGCTGAGACAGGGGGCGCGGGAACTGAAGCTTTCTTT
D: .; V: TRBV7-9; J: TRBJ2-7; size: .; CDR3: CASSSQDEYPAPYEQYF; DNA: TGTGCCAGCAGCTCCCAAGATGAGTACCCCGCTCCTTACGAGCAGTACTTC
D: TRBD1; V: TRBV19; J: TRBJ1-4; size: medium-sized; CDR3: CASATGTGDVEKLFF; DNA: TGTGCCAGTGCCACCGGGACAGGGGATGTTGAAAAACTGTTTTTT
D: .; V: TRBV5-6; J: TRBJ2-7; size: .; CDR3: CASSLVAGKVYEQYF; DNA: TGTGCCAGCAGCTTGGTGGCAGGAAAAGTCTACGAGCAGTACTTC
D: TRBD2; V: TRBV28; J: TRBJ2-4; size: .; CDR3: CATTSGGGVAKNIQYF; DNA: TGTGCCACCACTAGCGGGGGTGGAGTGGCCAAAAACATTCAGTACTTC
D: .; V: TRBV13; J: TRBJ1-4; size: few; CDR3: CASSRGGSEEKLFF; DNA: TGTGCCAGCAGCCGCGGGGGCTCGGAAGAAAAACTGTTTTTT
D: .; V: TRBV25-1; J: TRBJ2-5; size: few; CDR3: CASGWGRDQETQYF; DNA: TGTGCCAGCGGGTGGGGCAGAGATCAAGAGACCCAGTACTTC
D: .; V: TRBV7-9; J: TRBJ1-2; size: .; CDR3: CASSPFGEGNYGYTF; DNA: TGTGCCAGCAGCCCATTCGGAGAGGGCAACTATGGCTACACCTTC
D: .; V: TRBV30; J: TRBJ1-3; size: .; CDR3: CAWSPPNTIYF; DNA: TGTGCCTGGAGTCCTCCGAACACCATATATTTT
D: .; V: TRBV10-3; J: TRBJ2-6; size: .; CDR3: CAISPTAAGANVLTF; DNA: TGTGCCATCAGCCCGACAGCCGCGGGGGCCAACGTCCTGACTTTC
D: TRBD2; V: TRBV4-1; J: TRBJ2-5; size: .; CDR3: CASSQVGAGEETQYF; DNA: TGCGCCAGCAGCCAAGTAGGAGCGGGGGAAGAGACCCAGTACTTC
D: .; V: TRBV5-4; J: TRBJ2-2; size: few; CDR3: CASSTVTGELFF; DNA: TGTGCCAGCAGCACGGTCACCGGGGAGCTGTTTTTT
D: .; V: TRBV5-4; J: TRBJ2-1; size: few; CDR3: CASSTGLEQFF; DNA: TGTGCCAGCAGCACCGGACTAGAGCAGTTCTTC
D: TRBD2; V: TRBV2; J: TRBJ2-7; size: .; CDR3: CASSEALAGSYEQYF; DNA: TGTGCCAGCAGTGAAGCGCTAGCGGGATCCTACGAGCAGTACTTC
D: .; V: TRBV21-1; J: TRBJ2-7; size: few; CDR3: CASSFSTGRNAWQYF; DNA: TGTGCCAGCAGCTTCTCGACAGGAAGGAACGCGTGGCAGTACTTC
D: .; V: TRBV6-5; J: TRBJ1-1; size: .; CDR3: CASRSGATEAFF; DNA: TGTGCCAGCAGGTCAGGGGCGACTGAAGCTTTCTTT
D: TRBD2; V: TRBV9; J: TRBJ2-4; size: few; CDR3: CASSVAAGVDKNIQYF; DNA: TGTGCCAGCAGCGTAGCAGCGGGAGTCGACAAAAACATTCAGTACTTC
D: TRBD2; V: TRBV15; J: TRBJ2-7; size: .; CDR3: CATSRPSTSGSYEQYF; DNA: TGTGCCACCAGCAGACCTTCCACTAGCGGGAGCTACGAGCAGTACTTC
D: TRBD1; V: TRBV7-9; J: TRBJ2-2; size: few; CDR3: CASSFNRGANTGELFF; DNA: TGTGCCAGCAGCTTCAACAGGGGTGCGAACACCGGGGAGCTGTTTTTT
D: TRBD2; V: TRBV11-3; J: TRBJ2-1; size: few; CDR3: CASSLSYPTSSGRPDEQFF; DNA: TGTGCCAGCAGCTTATCCTACCCTACTTCTAGCGGGAGGCCGGATGAGCAGTTCTTC
D: .; V: TRBV29-1; J: TRBJ2-1; size: few; CDR3: CSVKKQNNEQFF; DNA: TGCAGCGTTAAGAAACAGAACAATGAGCAGTTCTTC
D: .; V: TRBV18; J: TRBJ2-7; size: .; CDR3: CASSPLGGEQYF; DNA: TGTGCCAGCTCACCATTAGGGGGCGAGCAGTACTTC
D: .; V: TRBV29-1; J: TRBJ2-7; size: .; CDR3: CSVAGRGSRYEQYF; DNA: TGCAGCGTTGCGGGCAGGGGTAGTCGGTACGAGCAGTACTTC
D: TRBD1; V: TRBV30; J: TRBJ1-1; size: few; CDR3: CAWTFKGQDEAFF; DNA: TGTGCCTGGACATTCAAAGGACAGGATGAAGCTTTCTTT
D: .; V: TRBV7-8; J: TRBJ1-2; size: few; CDR3: CASRSGSNYGYTF; DNA: TGTGCCAGCAGATCCGGGTCAAACTATGGCTACACCTTC
D: .; V: TRBV6-5; J: TRBJ1-1; size: .; CDR3: CASSDVGEEAFF; DNA: TGTGCCAGCAGTGACGTAGGAGAGGAAGCTTTCTTT
D: .; V: TRBV5-1; J: TRBJ2-2; size: .; CDR3: CASSLVPSRQNTGELFF; DNA: TGCGCCAGCAGCTTAGTCCCGAGCAGGCAGAACACCGGGGAGCTGTTTTTT
D: .; V: TRBV7-6; J: TRBJ2-7; size: .; CDR3: CASSPRLNYEQYF; DNA: TGTGCCAGCAGCCCACGGTTGAACTACGAGCAGTACTTC
D: TRBD1; V: TRBV5-1; J: TRBJ2-2; size: few; CDR3: CASSLLTGDTGELFF; DNA: TGCGCCAGCAGCTTGTTGACAGGGGACACCGGGGAGCTGTTTTTT
D: .; V: TRBV18; J: TRBJ2-7; size: .; CDR3: CASSPSHSGISYEQYF; DNA: TGTGCCAGCTCACCAAGCCACTCAGGGATCTCCTACGAGCAGTACTTC
D: .; V: TRBV30; J: TRBJ1-1; size: .; CDR3: CAWSAGPEAFF; DNA: TGTGCCTGGAGCGCAGGCCCTGAAGCTTTCTTT
D: .; V: TRBV6-4; J: TRBJ2-1; size: few; CDR3: CASSPQGAGGMNEQFF; DNA: TGTGCCAGCAGCCCCCAGGGGGCGGGAGGGATGAATGAGCAGTTCTTC
D: .; V: TRBV30; J: TRBJ1-2; size: .; CDR3: CAWTGGSGGYTF; DNA: TGTGCCTGGACGGGAGGATCGGGGGGCTACACCTTC
D: .; V: TRBV6-1; J: TRBJ2-1; size: .; CDR3: CASSEGSGDPLYNEQFF; DNA: TGTGCCAGCAGTGAAGGGAGCGGCGACCCCCTCTACAATGAGCAGTTCTTC
D: .; V: TRBV20-1; J: TRBJ1-5; size: .; CDR3: CSARKESQHF; DNA: TGCAGTGCTAGAAAGGAGTCCCAGCATTTT
D: .; V: TRBV19; J: TRBJ2-7; size: few; CDR3: CASSVSRGYEQYF; DNA: TGTGCCAGTAGTGTATCAAGGGGTTACGAGCAGTACTTC
D: TRBD1; V: TRBV11-2; J: TRBJ1-1; size: few; CDR3: CASSEDRGELNTEAFF; DNA: TGTGCCAGCAGCGAGGACAGGGGCGAGCTGAACACTGAAGCTTTCTTT
D: TRBD2; V: TRBV5-1; J: TRBJ2-7; size: few; CDR3: CASSLGGGRGLEQYF; DNA: TGCGCCAGCAGCTTGGGCGGCGGGAGGGGTCTGGAGCAGTACTTC
D: .; V: TRBV30; J: TRBJ1-6; size: .; CDR3: CAWNGGIRGSPLHF; DNA: TGTGCCTGGAACGGTGGTATCCGGGGTTCACCCCTCCACTTT
D: TRBD2; V: TRBV9; J: TRBJ2-1; size: .; CDR3: CASSVARASGSSYNEQFF; DNA: TGTGCCAGCAGCGTAGCTAGGGCTAGCGGGAGTTCCTACAATGAGCAGTTCTTC
D: TRBD2; V: TRBV11-2; J: TRBJ2-7; size: few; CDR3: CASSIIRLAGLHYEQYF; DNA: TGTGCCAGCAGCATTATACGGCTAGCGGGACTCCACTACGAGCAGTACTTC